A single sample gave rise to the 10 T cell receptor beta chains below, sequenced in a study of CD8+CD57+ T cells in acquired aplastic anemia. Using genomic DNA as the template, TCR beta VDJ and CDR3 profiling was carried out. TCRdb called the reads again in MiXCR, with one record for every CDR3 protein. The sample shows 200,000 to 300,000 distinct CDR3 sequences, around 45% of them seen only once. Selection for sequencing was limited to patients who had shown CD8+CD57+ cell expansion by flow cytometry. The source material was sorted CD4+, CD8+, or CD8+CD57+ T cells (not recorded which) from PBMCs. The receptors stem from a human donor with aplastic anemia.

This clonotype was detected a few times. V is TRBV24-1 and J is TRBJ2-3; D is unresolved. The CDR3 consists of 14 residues. The V gene lost 6 bases and the J gene lost 6 bases, with 15 bases spanning the gap. Per the germline V gene, CDR1 is KGHDR and CDR2 is SFDVKD. Here the CDR3 reads CATSSKFWTDTQYF. Written as DNA, the CDR3 is TGTGCCACCAGTTCTAAGTTCTGGACGGATACGCAGTATTTT.

The rearrangement uses TRBV9 and TRBJ1-6; D gene uncertain. This CDR3 is built from 21 residues. The V end lost 4 bases, the J end lost 0 bases, and 26 bases lay between the germline ends. CDR1 is SGDLS and CDR2 is YYNGEE in the germline V gene. CDR3 loop: CASSQGLFPVHENSYNSPLHF. CDR3 DNA: TGTGCCAGCAGCCAAGGTCTTTTTCCGGTTCACGAGAACTCCTATAATTCACCCCTCCACTTT. Drawing the rest from reference TRBV9 and TRBJ1-6, the complete variable domain is DSGVTQTPKHLITATGQRVTLRCSPRSGDLSVYWYQQSLDQGLQFLIQYYNGEERAKGNILERFSAQQFPDLHSELNLSSLELGDSALYFCASSQGLFPVHENSYNSPLHFGNGTRLTVT.

In this sample, this clonotype turned up many times. The rearrangement uses TRBV2 and TRBJ2-5, with 9 positions matching TRBD1. The V gene end was trimmed by 9 bases and the J gene end by 2 bases; junction bases not matched to a gene: 4. Germline lookup yields CDR1 SNHLY and CDR2 FYNNEI. The CDR3 is made up of 13 amino acids. CDR3 sequence: CASGTGNQETQYF. In nucleotides, the CDR3 is TGTGCCAGTGGGACAGGGAATCAAGAGACCCAGTACTTC.

This chain joins TRBV25-1 and TRBJ2-3; 7 bases are a match to TRBD2. V lost 1 base, J lost 0 bases, and 4 bases stayed unmatched. The germline CDR1 and CDR2 sequences are MGHDK and SYGVNS. This CDR3 region has 16 residues. The CDR3 loop reads CASSEFLRGSTDTQYF. The CDR3 DNA reads TGTGCCAGCAGTGAATTCTTGCGGGGGAGCACAGATACGCAGTATTTT.

The count of this clonotype is one. The chain couples TRBV15 to TRBJ1-6, with D possibly being TRBD1 (6 bases). The CDR3 sequence is 14 residues long. Germline CDR1 LNHNV, CDR2 YYDKDF (reference sequence). The V and J ends lost 8 bases and 8 bases respectively, with 16 bases between them. For the CDR3, the DNA is TGTGCCACCGGGTTCGCAGGGGTAGATTCACCCCTCCACTTT. Protein product: CATGFAGVDSPLHF.

The chain carries TRBV19 and TRBJ1-2, with TRBD1 identical over 7 bases. Trimming cost V 1 base and J 3 bases; bases outside gene matches: 5. Germline values: CDR1 LNHDA, CDR2 SQIVND (reference sequence). The CDR3 sequence is 15 residues long. CDR3 sequence: CASSIVQGHDYGYTF. CDR3 DNA: TGTGCCAGTAGTATAGTACAGGGGCATGACTATGGCTACACCTTC.

The chain combines TRBV20-1 with TRBJ2-5; 14 bases are shared with TRBD2. V lost 0 bases and J lost 0; bases outside the gene matches: 9. The CDR3 loop spans 19 amino acids. Germline-derived CDR1 and CDR2 are DFQATT and SNEGSKA (reference sequence). CDR3 region: CSARDPSTSGGAYQETQYF. CDR3 bases: TGCAGTGCTAGAGACCCCTCGACTAGCGGGGGGGCGTACCAAGAGACCCAGTACTTC.

The chain employs TRBV6-5 and TRBJ2-1, with a tentative D call TRBD2 (6 bases). Trimming took off 0 bases at V and 1 base at J, with 10 bases between the two ends. Germline-derived CDR1 and CDR2 are MNHEY and SVGAGI. The CDR3 length is 16 residues. CDR3 sequence (DNA): TGTGCCAGCAGTTACTCTGCAGGGAGGTCCTACAATGAGCAGTTCTTC. Its translation: CASSYSAGRSYNEQFF.

This chain links TRBV19 with TRBJ1-2; no clear D gene. CDR3 length: 14 residues. Trimming took off 3 bases at V and 4 bases at J, with 12 bases between the two ends. Germline V gene data show CDR1 as LNHDA and CDR2 as SQIVND (reference sequence). CDR3 coding DNA: TGTGCCAGTAGTATCGGGGTCCTGCCCTATGGCTACACCTTC. Its translation: CASSIGVLPYGYTF.

This clonotype was recorded at least ten times. This chain links TRBV24-1 with TRBJ2-5; 10 positions match TRBD1. V lost 5 bases and J lost 5; bases outside the gene matches: 7. CDR3 length equals 15 residues. CDR1 is KGHDR, CDR2 SFDVKD, per germline. This chain's CDR3 is CATSGGTGDVETQYF. Written as DNA, the CDR3 is TGTGCCACCAGTGGCGGGACAGGGGATGTCGAGACCCAGTACTTC.